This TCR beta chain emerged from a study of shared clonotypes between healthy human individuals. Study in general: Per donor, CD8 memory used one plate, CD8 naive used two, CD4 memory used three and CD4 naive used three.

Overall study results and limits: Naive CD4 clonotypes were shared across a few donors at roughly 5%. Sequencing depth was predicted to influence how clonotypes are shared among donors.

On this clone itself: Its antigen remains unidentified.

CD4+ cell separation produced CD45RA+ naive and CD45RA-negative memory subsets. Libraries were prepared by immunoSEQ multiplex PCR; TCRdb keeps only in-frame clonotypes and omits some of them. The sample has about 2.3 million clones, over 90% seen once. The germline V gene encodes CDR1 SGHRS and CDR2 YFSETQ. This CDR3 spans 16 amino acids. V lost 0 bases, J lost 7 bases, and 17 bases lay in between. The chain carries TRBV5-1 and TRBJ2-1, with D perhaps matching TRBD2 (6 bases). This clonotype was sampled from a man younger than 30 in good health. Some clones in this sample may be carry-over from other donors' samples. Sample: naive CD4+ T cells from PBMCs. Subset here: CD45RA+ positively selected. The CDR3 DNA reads TGCGCCAGCAGCTTGGCGGCGGGAATCCCTACTAATGAGCAGTTCTTC. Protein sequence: CASSLAAGIPTNEQFF.